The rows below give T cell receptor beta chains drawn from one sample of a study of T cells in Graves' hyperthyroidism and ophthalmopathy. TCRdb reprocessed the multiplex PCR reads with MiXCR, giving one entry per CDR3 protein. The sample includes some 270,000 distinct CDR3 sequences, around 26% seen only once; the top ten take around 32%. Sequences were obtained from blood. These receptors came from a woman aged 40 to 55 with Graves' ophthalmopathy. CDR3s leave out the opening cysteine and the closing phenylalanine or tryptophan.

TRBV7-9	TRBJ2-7	ASSQGREQY
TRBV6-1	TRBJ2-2	ASKPSVEGGELF
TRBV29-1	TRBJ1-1	SAERGLEAF
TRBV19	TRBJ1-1	ASSTIPGTGDTEAF
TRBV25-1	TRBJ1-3	ASSPSGTGKGNTIY
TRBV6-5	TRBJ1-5	ASSTHGGQRPSNQPQH
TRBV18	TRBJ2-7	ATKTSGSYEQY
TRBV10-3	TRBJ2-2	AIRSGMGSTGELF
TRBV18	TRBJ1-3	ASQRDKVLNGNTIY
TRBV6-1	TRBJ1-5	ASSPRAQNNQPQH
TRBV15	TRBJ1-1	ATSRASGAEAF
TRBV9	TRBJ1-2	ASSGREQGPPGDYGYT
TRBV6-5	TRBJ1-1	ASIKRGQDEAF
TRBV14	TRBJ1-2	ASSQVRYGYT
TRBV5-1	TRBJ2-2	ASSLISSGSITGELF
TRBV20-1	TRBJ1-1	SAYTGRVTEAF
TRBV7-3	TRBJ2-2	ASSLIRASGGRFNTGELF
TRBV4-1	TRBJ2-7	ASSPVGLAVTYEQY
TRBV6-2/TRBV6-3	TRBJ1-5	ASSSSGAQHTSNQPQH
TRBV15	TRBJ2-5	ATSREDQETQY
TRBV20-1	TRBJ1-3	SATDVSSGNTIY
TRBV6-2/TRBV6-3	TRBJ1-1	ASSYEVGTEAF
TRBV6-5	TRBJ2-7	ASRKPQGRAYEQY
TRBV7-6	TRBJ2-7	ASSPGLAGGPLHEQY